Sequencing of this T cell receptor beta chain was carried out in a study of CD8 T cells in ankylosing spondylitis. This clonotype was seen only a few times. What it binds is not known. J was trimmed by 4 bases and V by 9 bases; bases with no gene match: 6. The CDR3 sequence is 13 residues long. The germline gives CDR1 SGHVS, CDR2 FQNEAQ. The TCR beta libraries were generated through quantitative 5'-RACE incorporating molecular barcodes. Using its own MiXCR run on the 5' RACE reads, TCRdb lists one record per CDR3 protein. This table has around 300,000 distinct CDR3 sequences, roughly 14% appearing once. General study results and limits: Before this, some motif variants had been reported in reactive arthritis synovial fluid and blood. A motif in TCR beta, a set of under ten highly homologous variants, appeared characteristic of ankylosing spondylitis blood.

The specimen sequenced was blood, either unsorted or a sorted T cell fraction (not recorded which). The rearrangement joins TRBV7-8 to TRBJ1-2, with 9 bases matching TRBD1. The clonotype comes from a male donor with ankylosing spondylitis or in good health (not recorded which). The CDR3 region is CASITGGAYGYTF. DNA of the CDR3: TGTGCCAGTATAACAGGGGGCGCCTATGGCTACACCTTC.